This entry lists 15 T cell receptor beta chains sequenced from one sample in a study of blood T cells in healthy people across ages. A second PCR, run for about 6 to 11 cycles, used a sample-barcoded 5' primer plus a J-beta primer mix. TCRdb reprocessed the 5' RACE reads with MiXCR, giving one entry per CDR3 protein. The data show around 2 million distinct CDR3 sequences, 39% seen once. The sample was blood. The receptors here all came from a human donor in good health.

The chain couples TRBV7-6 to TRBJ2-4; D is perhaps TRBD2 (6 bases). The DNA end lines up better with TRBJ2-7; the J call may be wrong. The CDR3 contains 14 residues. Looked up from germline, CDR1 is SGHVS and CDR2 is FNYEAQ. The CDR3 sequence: CASSLGGEACEQYF. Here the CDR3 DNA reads TGTGCCAGCAGCTTAGGCGGGGAGGCATGCGAGCAGTACTTC.

The CDR3 sequence: CASSSRDSLGQETQYF. DNA for the CDR3: TGCGCCAGCAGCTCCCGGGACTCCCTGGGGCAAGAGACCCAGTACTTC. The V call is TRBV4-1, the J call TRBJ2-5, with a weak D call TRBD2 (6 bases). The CDR3 is made up of 16 amino acids. Germline loops: CDR1 MGHRA, CDR2 YSYEKL. V was pared by 5 bases and J by 2 bases, with 18 bases between.

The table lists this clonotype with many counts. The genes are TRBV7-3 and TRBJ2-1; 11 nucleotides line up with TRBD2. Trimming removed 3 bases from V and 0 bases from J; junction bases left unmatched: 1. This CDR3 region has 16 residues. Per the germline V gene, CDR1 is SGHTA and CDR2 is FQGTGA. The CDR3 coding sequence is TGTGCCAGCAGCTTTAGCGGGGGGGTCTCCTACAATGAGCAGTTCTTC. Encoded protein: CASSFSGGVSYNEQFF.

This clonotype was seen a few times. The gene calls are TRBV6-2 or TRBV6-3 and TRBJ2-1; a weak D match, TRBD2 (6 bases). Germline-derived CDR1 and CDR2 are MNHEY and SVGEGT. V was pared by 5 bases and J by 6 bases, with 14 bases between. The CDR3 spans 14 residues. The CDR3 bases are TGTGCCAGCAGTCCACCCAGACTAGGCAATGAGCAGTTCTTC. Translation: CASSPPRLGNEQFF.

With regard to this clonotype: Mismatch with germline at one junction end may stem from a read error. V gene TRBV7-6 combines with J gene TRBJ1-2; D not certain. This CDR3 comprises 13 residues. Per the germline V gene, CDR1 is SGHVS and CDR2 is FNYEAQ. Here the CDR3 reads CAGSSLQSYGYTF. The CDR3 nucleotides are TGTGCCGGCAGCTCCCTTCAGAGCTATGGCTACACCTTC.

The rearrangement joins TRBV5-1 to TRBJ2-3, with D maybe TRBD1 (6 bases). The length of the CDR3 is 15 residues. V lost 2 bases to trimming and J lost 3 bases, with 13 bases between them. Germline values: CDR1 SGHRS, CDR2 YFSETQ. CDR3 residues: CASSFWTDTTDTQYF. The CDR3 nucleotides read TGCGCCAGCAGCTTTTGGACAGATACTACAGATACGCAGTATTTT.

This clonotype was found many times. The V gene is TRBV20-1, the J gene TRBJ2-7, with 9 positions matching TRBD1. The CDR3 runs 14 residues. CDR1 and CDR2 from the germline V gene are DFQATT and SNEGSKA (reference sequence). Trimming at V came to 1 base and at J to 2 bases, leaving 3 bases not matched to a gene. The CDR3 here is CSARGTGDPYEQYF. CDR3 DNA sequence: TGCAGTGCTAGAGGGACAGGGGACCCCTACGAGCAGTACTTC.

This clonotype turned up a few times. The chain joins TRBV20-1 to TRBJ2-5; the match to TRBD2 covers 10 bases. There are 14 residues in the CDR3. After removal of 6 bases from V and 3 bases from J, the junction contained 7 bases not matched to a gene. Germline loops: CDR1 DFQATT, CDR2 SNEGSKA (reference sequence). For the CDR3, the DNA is TGCAGTGCGAACCTAGCGGGAGTCAAAGAGACCCAGTACTTC. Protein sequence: CSANLAGVKETQYF.

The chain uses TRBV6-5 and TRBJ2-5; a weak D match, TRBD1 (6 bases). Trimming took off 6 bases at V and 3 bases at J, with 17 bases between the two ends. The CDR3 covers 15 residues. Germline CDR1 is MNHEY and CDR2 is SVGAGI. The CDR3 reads CASSSPGQPKETQYF. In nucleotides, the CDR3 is TGTGCCAGCAGCTCCCCGGGACAACCGAAAGAGACCCAGTACTTC.

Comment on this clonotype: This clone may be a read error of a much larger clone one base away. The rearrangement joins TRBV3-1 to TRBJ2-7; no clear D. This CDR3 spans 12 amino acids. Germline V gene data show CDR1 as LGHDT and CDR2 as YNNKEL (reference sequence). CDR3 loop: CVSSQASYEQYF. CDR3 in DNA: TGTGTCAGCAGCCAAGCTTCCTACGAGCAGTACTTC.

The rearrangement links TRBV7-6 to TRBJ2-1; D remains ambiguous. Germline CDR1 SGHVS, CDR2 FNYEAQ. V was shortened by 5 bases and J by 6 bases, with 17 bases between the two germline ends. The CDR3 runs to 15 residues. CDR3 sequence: CASSPRSESGNEQFF. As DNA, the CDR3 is TGTGCCAGCAGCCCCCGATCGGAGTCCGGCAATGAGCAGTTCTTC.

CDR3 sequence reads: CASSEVAGVGNQPQHF. The CDR3 DNA sequence: TGTGCCAGCAGTGAAGTTGCGGGTGTTGGCAATCAGCCCCAGCATTTT. The chain carries TRBV6-1 and TRBJ1-5; no reliable D call. The CDR3 has 16 amino acids. Looked up from germline, CDR1 is MNHNS and CDR2 is SASEGT. Trimming left V 1 base short and J 2 bases short, with 12 bases between.

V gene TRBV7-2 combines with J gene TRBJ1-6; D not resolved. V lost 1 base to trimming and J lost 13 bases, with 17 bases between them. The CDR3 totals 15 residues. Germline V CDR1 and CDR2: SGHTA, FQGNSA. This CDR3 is CASSLGWQEHSPLHF. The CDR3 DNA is TGTGCCAGCAGCTTAGGTTGGCAGGAACACAGCCCCCTCCACTTT. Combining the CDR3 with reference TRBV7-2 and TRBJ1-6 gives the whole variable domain GAGVSQSPSNKVTEKGKDVELRCDPISGHTALYWYRQSLGQGLEFLIYFQGNSAPDKSGLPSDRFSAERTGGSVSTLTIQRTQQEDSAVYLCASSLGWQEHSPLHFGNGTRLTVT.

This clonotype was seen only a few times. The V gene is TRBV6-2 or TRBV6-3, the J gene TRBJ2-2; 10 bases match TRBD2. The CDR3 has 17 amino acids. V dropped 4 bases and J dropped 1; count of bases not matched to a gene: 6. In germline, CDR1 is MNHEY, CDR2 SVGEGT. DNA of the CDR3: TGTGCCAGCAGTTCGGTTCTAGCGGGGGTGAACACCGGGGAGCTGTTTTTT. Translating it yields CASSSVLAGVNTGELFF.

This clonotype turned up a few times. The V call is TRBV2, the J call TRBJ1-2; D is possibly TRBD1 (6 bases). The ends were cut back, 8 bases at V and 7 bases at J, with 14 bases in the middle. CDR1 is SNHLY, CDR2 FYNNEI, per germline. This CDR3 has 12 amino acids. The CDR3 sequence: CASEQGSAGYTF. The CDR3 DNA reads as TGTGCCAGCGAGCAGGGGAGCGCTGGCTACACCTTC.